The entry below gives a single T cell receptor (beta chain) sequence along with its context. The clone's antigen remains unknown. It has no much larger one-base neighbor in the sample; base qualities were not kept. TCRbeta CDR3 regions were amplified from genomic DNA by means of the immunoSEQ Assay, a bias-controlled multiplex PCR. The paper's data handling went like this. The number of nucleated cells in each sample was estimated from the amplification of reference gene primers within the assay. Sequence reads were collapsed and filtered to measure the absolute abundance of every unique TCRbeta CDR3 rearrangement. Productive Simpson clonality was computed per sample as the square root of Simpson's diversity index over productive rearrangements. TCRdb provides this immuneACCESS table in a form limited to in-frame rearrangements. Some clones are lacking; in checked studies, under half of them reflect an unresolved V gene, and why the rest are absent is not known. Clone size and the V and J calls come from that table; the DNA yielded D and trimming. The sample includes 55,000 to 85,000 clones, with roughly 84% observed a single time. The ten top clones hold 11% of the sample.

The collaborating institutions used their own protocols to collect whole blood in K2EDTA tubes. Collaborator samples were shipped for TCRbeta analysis as frozen whole blood, isolated PBMCs, or DNA extracted from either sample type. The sample is drawn from a study of blood T cell repertoires in COVID-19 (dated by TCRdb to between 2020 and 2021). As for the study more broadly: Samples covering the acute and convalescent phases of COVID-19 were provided by collaborators in the United States, Italy and Spain. The material from the prospective study consisted of cDNA or gDNA derived from T cells, B-cell-depleted T cells, or PBMCs. Where available, HLA class I and class II types were taken from metadata supplied by the sample provider and were not determined by assay-based typing. A de-identified subject ID, COVID-19 status, age in years and sex were almost always included in the sample metadata. The dataset comprised deeply sampled blood TCRbeta repertoires from subjects exposed to, actively infected with, or recovered from COVID-19. The repertoires were released in a freely available public database meant as a resource for research on the immune response to SARS-CoV-2. The samples were drawn from two sources: the first 160 participants of the ongoing ImmuneRACE study, and about 1,300 subjects contributed by 6 global collaborators.

What the authors observed across the whole study: How much clinical and demographic metadata was included differed by source and by participant, and the metadata was provided uncurated.

This clonotype was obtained from a woman aged 18 to 35 with acute or convalescent COVID-19. The specimen was peripheral blood.

Read as DNA, the sequence is TGTGCCAGCAGCACTACCGCCGGGACTAGTGCTCCTGAGCAGTTCTTC. This gives the protein CASSTTAGTSAPEQFF. The chain uses TRBV11-2 and TRBJ2-1; 8 bases in the middle match TRBD2. Here V drops 5 bases and J drops 9 bases, and the junction holds 15 bases not matched to any gene. Looking up the germline V gene yields CDR1 SGHAT and CDR2 FQNNGV. The CDR3 holds 16 amino acids from the cysteine to the phenylalanine. The kept DNA is CDR3 alone, 48 bases in frame from the first base.